Each of the 14 T cell receptor beta chains below was sequenced from the same sample in a study of shared clonotypes between healthy human individuals. Assay used: immunoSEQ multiplex PCR; TCRdb lists only in-frame clones, some missing. The sample lists 500,000 to 650,000 clones, roughly 72% seen once, with 12% in the top ten. Sequenced material: PBMCs. These receptors all come from a woman between 40 and 55 years old in good health. Some clones in this sample may be carry-over from other donors' samples.

CDR3 DNA sequence: TGCGCCAGCAGCTTGAGGGGGGCTGGGGCCAACGTCCTGACTTTC. This translates into CASSLRGAGANVLTF. The genes are TRBV4-1 and TRBJ2-6; tentatively, D is TRBD1 or TRBD2 (6 bases each). The CDR3 sequence is 15 residues long. Trimming left V 5 bases short and J 2 bases short, with 10 bases between. CDR1 MGHRA and CDR2 YSYEKL come from the germline V gene.

This clone was observed a handful of times. This chain links TRBV27 with TRBJ2-7; weak D call: TRBD2 (5 bases). The CDR3 has 13 amino acids. Germline V gene data show CDR1 as MNHEY and CDR2 as SMNVEV (reference sequence). The V gene lost 4 bases and the J gene lost 5 bases, with 12 bases spanning the gap. CDR3: CASSSTGRHEQYF. Written as DNA, the CDR3 is TGTGCCAGCAGTTCCACGGGGAGACACGAGCAGTACTTC.

This chain joins TRBV28 and TRBJ1-2, with TRBD1 as a possible D gene (6 bases). The germline V and J ends were trimmed by 3 bases and 3 bases, with 11 bases remaining between them. Looked up from germline, CDR1 is MDHEN and CDR2 is SYDVKM. The CDR3 loop spans 14 amino acids. CDR3 sequence: CASSLGGSYYGYTF. The DNA for the CDR3 is TGTGCCAGCAGTTTGGGGGGCAGCTACTATGGCTACACCTTC.

This clone was seen only a few times. The chain employs TRBV7-2 and TRBJ2-1, with 9 bases fitting TRBD2. J gave up 7 bases and V 5 bases, and 9 bases lay outside the gene matches. The CDR3 loop spans 15 amino acids. Looked up from germline, CDR1 is SGHTA and CDR2 is FQGNSA. The CDR3 spells CASSRGGSGSNEQFF. Here the CDR3 DNA reads TGTGCCAGCAGCCGCGGAGGTAGCGGGAGTAATGAGCAGTTCTTC.

V gene TRBV5-6 combines with J gene TRBJ1-1; D is uncertain. There are 13 residues in the CDR3. Germline lookup yields CDR1 SGHDT and CDR2 YYEEEE. The V gene lost 4 bases and the J gene lost 0 bases, with 7 bases spanning the gap. In DNA form, the CDR3 reads TGTGCCAGCAGCGTTGGACTGAACACTGAAGCTTTCTTT. The encoded protein is CASSVGLNTEAFF.

The chain combines TRBV27 with TRBJ1-2; D is undetermined. V gave up 5 bases and J gave up 1 base, with 8 bases separating them. The CDR3 has 13 residues. CDR1 is MNHEY and CDR2 is SMNVEV in the germline V gene (reference sequence). CDR3 coding DNA: TGTGCCAGCAGTCGGGCTGATAACTATGGCTACACCTTC. Its translation: CASSRADNYGYTF.

This sequence joins TRBV7-9 and TRBJ2-5; D not certain. The tail of the sequence fits TRBJ2-7 better, so the J call may be wrong. Per germline, CDR1 SEHNR and CDR2 FQNEAQ (reference sequence). CDR3 length equals 14 residues. DNA for the CDR3: TGTGCCAGCAGCGGGAACTTAAGCCGCTACGAGCAGTACTTC. Protein product: CASSGNLSRYEQYF.

A remark on this clone: A single base is all that separates this from a far larger clone, so a read error is likely. The chain recombines TRBV4-1 with TRBJ2-1, with 9 bases fitting TRBD2. CDR1 MGHRA and CDR2 YSYEKL come from the germline V gene. The CDR3 length is 16 residues. The CDR3: CASSQETSGSYNEQIF. CDR3 nucleotide sequence: TGCGCCAGCAGCCAAGAGACTAGCGGCTCCTACAATGAGCAGATCTTC.

This clone was detected only once. This chain connects TRBV18 to TRBJ2-1, with TRBD1 identical over 7 bases. Per the germline V gene, CDR1 is KGHSH and CDR2 is LQKENI. With V trimmed by 2 bases and J by 4 bases, 14 bases remained unmatched. The CDR3 extends over 18 amino acids. In nucleotides, the CDR3 is TGTGCCAGCTCACCAGTTAGTATTATGGGACAGCCTTACAATGAGCAGTTCTTC. Translation: CASSPVSIMGQPYNEQFF.

The V call is TRBV28, the J call TRBJ1-6, with D possibly TRBD1 on 5 matching bases. Trimming took off 1 base at V and 10 bases at J, with 17 bases between the two ends. The germline gives CDR1 MDHEN, CDR2 SYDVKM. The length of the CDR3 is 16 residues. The CDR3 nucleotides read TGTGCCAGCAGTTTATACTCCGGGACCTTGGGGTCACCCCTCCACTTT. Translating it yields CASSLYSGTLGSPLHF.

The chain is built from TRBV6-1 and TRBJ2-5, with 10 bases fitting TRBD2. The V segment lost 5 bases and the J segment 5 bases; nucleotides outside the gene matches: 8. Germline V gives CDR1 MNHNS, CDR2 SASEGT. This CDR3 region has 15 residues. The CDR3 sequence is CASSLSLAGLETQYF. For the CDR3, the DNA is TGTGCCAGCAGTCTTTCACTAGCGGGACTGGAGACCCAGTACTTC.

With regard to this clone: It differs at one base from a far larger clone, so likely a read error. The V gene is TRBV11-2, the J gene TRBJ1-1; no definite D call. Trimming shortened V by 1 base and J by 3 bases, and 9 bases separated the two germline ends. Germline values: CDR1 SGHAT, CDR2 FQNNGV. This CDR3 has 14 amino acids. The DNA of the CDR3 is TGTGCCAGCAGCTTAGCCGGGGTTTACACTGAAGCTTTCTTT. Protein product: CASSLAGVYTEAFF. The complete variable domain, with remaining parts taken from reference TRBV11-2 and TRBJ1-1, reads EAGVAQSPRYKIIEKRQSVAFWCNPISGHATLYWYQQILGQGPKLLIQFQNNGVVDDSQLPKDRFSAERLKGVDSTLKIQPAKLEDSAVYLCASSLAGVYTEAFFGQGTRLTVV.

V and J are TRBV11-2 and TRBJ2-7; D is perhaps TRBD1 (6 bases). The V end was cut by 0 bases, the J end by 6 bases, with 12 bases between. The germline V gene encodes CDR1 SGHAT and CDR2 FQNNGV. The CDR3 runs 14 residues. CDR3 in DNA: TGTGCCAGCAGCTTAGAGGGGGCGTCGGCCGAGCAGTACTTC. This encodes CASSLEGASAEQYF.

The chain recombines TRBV28 with TRBJ1-1; unclear D gene. The CDR3 contains 15 residues. V shed 3 bases and J shed 12 bases, with 23 bases lying between them. From germline, CDR1 is MDHEN and CDR2 SYDVKM. CDR3 in amino acids: CASSFGPRKPTESFF. The CDR3 bases are TGTGCCAGCAGTTTTGGTCCGCGGAAACCCACTGAGTCTTTCTTT.